This T cell receptor (beta chain) emerged from a study of CD8+CD57+ T cells in acquired aplastic anemia. The V gene lost 4 bases and the J gene lost 13 bases, with 14 bases spanning the gap. This CDR3 is built from 13 residues. Per germline, CDR1 LGHNA and CDR2 YNFKEQ. Investigators profiled TCR beta VDJ and CDR3 from genomic DNA template. TCRdb reanalysed the reads using MiXCR and keeps one entry per CDR3 protein. The sample yields about 200,000 distinct CDR3 sequences, around 49% seen once. Selection for sequencing was limited to patients who had shown CD8+CD57+ cell expansion by flow cytometry. What was sequenced was sorted CD4+, CD8+, or CD8+CD57+ T cells (not recorded which) from PBMCs. V is TRBV4-2 and J is TRBJ1-6; D gene uncertain. This TCR derives from a human donor with aplastic anemia. CDR3 sequence (DNA): TGTGCCAGCAGCCCAAAGGCTACCGGGCCCCTCCACTTT. Translating it yields CASSPKATGPLHF.